The 22 T cell receptor beta chains in this list originate from one sample, sequenced in a study of Ad26.COV2.S vaccination and SARS-CoV-2 variants. The sample's treatment: around 19 received Ad26.COV2.S at low or high dose, single or two shots; about five received placebo; per-sample allocation not given. Day 63 after the first injection of vaccine or placebo was the sampling time. Measured with immunoSEQ multiplex PCR; TCRdb has only the in-frame clones, and not every one. The sample has around 420,000 clones, around nine tenths seen once. The sample was peripheral blood, taken in a trial of Ad26.COV2.S vaccine versus placebo. Receptor source: a person between 18 and 65 years old who received the Ad26.COV2.S COVID-19 vaccine or a placebo.

About this clone itself: The identical CDR3 is also encoded by other nucleotide sequences in the sample. This chain links TRBV3-1 (or the pseudogene TRBV3-2) with TRBJ1-6; perhaps TRBD1 as D (6 bases). CDR1 and CDR2 from the germline V gene are LGHDT and YNNKEL (reference sequence). The CDR3 is made up of 14 amino acids. The V gene lost 1 base and the J gene lost 5 bases, with 6 bases spanning the gap. The chain's CDR3 is CASSQGQDNSPLHF. CDR3 bases: TGTGCCAGCAGCCAAGGACAGGATAATTCACCCCTCCACTTT.

This chain links TRBV19 with TRBJ2-7, with 7 nucleotides matching TRBD1. V trimming: 4 bases; J trimming: 4 bases; junction bases outside the gene matches: 7. CDR1 LNHDA and CDR2 SQIVND come from the germline V gene (reference sequence). This CDR3 has 14 residues. The CDR3 DNA reads TGTGCCAGTAGTACCCGGGACAGTTTATACGAGCAGTACTTC. Protein sequence: CASSTRDSLYEQYF.

The chain carries TRBV27 and TRBJ2-1, with 13 positions matching TRBD2. The CDR3 sequence is 17 residues long. V shed 4 bases, J shed 10 bases, and the junction held 13 bases outside the gene matches. Germline lookup yields CDR1 MNHEY and CDR2 SMNVEV (reference sequence). This CDR3 reads CASSYRPGLAGQLEQFF. DNA for the CDR3: TGTGCCAGCAGTTACAGACCGGGACTAGCGGGACAATTGGAGCAGTTCTTC.

This rearrangement joins TRBV7-9 to TRBJ1-1; a weak D match, TRBD1 (5 bases). The CDR3 covers 16 residues. The V end lost 5 bases, the J end lost 3 bases, and 19 bases lay between the germline ends. Germline-derived CDR1 and CDR2 are SEHNR and FQNEAQ (reference sequence). CDR3: CASSQKAGLRDTEAFF. The CDR3 DNA sequence: TGTGCCAGCAGCCAGAAAGCGGGGCTTCGGGACACTGAAGCTTTCTTT. Looking up the rest from reference TRBV7-9 and TRBJ1-1 gives the full variable domain: DTGVSQNPRHKITKRGQNVTFRCDPISEHNRLYWYRQTLGQGPEFLTYFQNEAQLEKSRLLSDRFSAERPKGSFSTLEIQRTEQGDSAMYLCASSQKAGLRDTEAFFGQGTRLTVV.

The rearrangement links TRBV2 to TRBJ1-1; D possibly corresponds to TRBD1 (6 bases). This CDR3 region has 14 residues. Germline CDR1 reads SNHLY; CDR2 reads FYNNEI. The V end was cut by 2 bases, the J end by 2 bases, with 9 bases between. The CDR3 sequence is CASSERTANTEAFF. The CDR3 DNA reads as TGTGCCAGCAGTGAACGGACAGCCAACACTGAAGCTTTCTTT.

In its sample, this clone was seen a few times. The V call is TRBV9, the J call TRBJ2-1; D perhaps matches TRBD1 (7 bases). Per the germline V gene, CDR1 is SGDLS and CDR2 is YYNGEE. The length of the CDR3 is 14 residues. V lost 0 bases to trimming and J lost 12 bases, with 16 bases between them. The CDR3 DNA sequence: TGTGCCAGCAGCGTAGATGGAGGGGGCGCAGGGCAGTTCTTC. Residues: CASSVDGGGAGQFF.

This chain uses TRBV7-9 with TRBJ2-2, with D possibly TRBD2 on 6 matching bases. The ends were cut back, 0 bases at V and 5 bases at J, with 10 bases in the middle. The CDR3 contains 15 residues. Germline CDR1 is SEHNR and CDR2 is FQNEAQ (reference sequence). CDR3 in amino acids: CASSLAVLATGELFF. DNA of the CDR3: TGTGCCAGCAGCTTAGCGGTTCTAGCGACCGGGGAGCTGTTTTTT.

This rearrangement joins TRBV5-1 to TRBJ1-1; 10 nucleotides line up with TRBD1. V was pared by 6 bases and J by 8 bases, with 10 bases of the junction left unmatched. Germline V lookup: CDR1 SGHRS, CDR2 YFSETQ. The CDR3 runs 14 residues. The CDR3 reads CASKGQGTQIEAFF. The CDR3 nucleotides are TGCGCCAGCAAGGGACAGGGGACCCAGATCGAAGCTTTCTTT.

The CDR3: CASSHKTGSSTEAFF. In DNA form, the CDR3 reads TGTGCCAGCAGCCATAAGACAGGCTCGAGCACTGAAGCTTTCTTT. The chain uses TRBV4-2 and TRBJ1-1, with D possibly TRBD1 on 6 matching bases. This CDR3 is built from 15 residues. Germline CDR1 and CDR2: LGHNA and YNFKEQ. Trimming removed 3 bases at V and 4 bases at J, with 15 bases between.

This sequence joins TRBV11-3 and TRBJ2-2; TRBD1 aligns across 8 bases. The CDR3 runs to 15 residues. The J segment lost 5 bases and the V segment lost 5 bases, leaving 7 bases of the junction unmatched. Germline CDR1 is SGHNT and CDR2 is YENEEA. CDR3 nucleotides: TGTGCCAGCAGCCCCCGACAGGGGTGGACCGGGGAGCTGTTTTTT. Protein product: CASSPRQGWTGELFF.

This clone was observed a handful of times. The V gene is TRBV3-1 (or the pseudogene TRBV3-2), the J gene TRBJ1-4; D is undetermined. The CDR3 runs to 15 residues. In germline, CDR1 is LGHDT, CDR2 YNNKEL (reference sequence). Trimming pared 1 base from V and 7 bases from J, leaving 13 bases between. The CDR3 DNA reads TGTGCCAGCAGCCAAGGGAACGGGCACACTGAAAAACTGTTTTTT. It codes for CASSQGNGHTEKLFF.

The V and J genes are TRBV5-1 and TRBJ2-1, with 7 bases matching TRBD1. This CDR3 has 14 residues. CDR1 and CDR2 (germline): SGHRS, YFSETQ. J lost 0 bases, V lost 10 bases, and 7 bases had no gene match. CDR3: CASGQDPSYNEQFF. CDR3 sequence (DNA): TGCGCCTCCGGACAGGACCCCTCCTACAATGAGCAGTTCTTC.

This chain uses TRBV9 with TRBJ2-3; 13 nucleotides match TRBD2. The CDR3 loop spans 18 amino acids. The germline V gene encodes CDR1 SGDLS and CDR2 YYNGEE. V shed 5 bases and J 4 bases; nucleotides not matched to a gene: 13. The CDR3 DNA reads as TGTGCCAGCAGACCACCGGGACTAGCGGGACGAGCGCCAGATACGCAGTATTTT. It translates to CASRPPGLAGRAPDTQYF.

The chain employs TRBV28 and TRBJ2-7; 7 bases are a match to TRBD1. The CDR3 is 14 residues long. Germline CDR1 and CDR2: MDHEN and SYDVKM. After removal of 7 bases from V and 4 bases from J, the junction contained 10 bases not matched to a gene. The CDR3 reads CASTEPGQIYEQYF. The CDR3, as DNA: TGTGCCAGCACCGAACCGGGACAGATATACGAGCAGTACTTC.

This chain uses TRBV19 with TRBJ1-2; tentatively, D is TRBD1 (6 bases). The CDR3 is 16 residues long. The germline gives CDR1 LNHDA, CDR2 SQIVND (reference sequence). Trimming pared 3 bases from V and 4 bases from J, leaving 18 bases between. The CDR3 bases are TGTGCCAGTAGTATTTTACAGGGCCCCCTATTCTATGGCTACACCTTC. It translates to CASSILQGPLFYGYTF. The entire variable domain, with the rest obtained from reference TRBV19 and TRBJ1-2, is as follows: DGGITQSPKYLFRKEGQNVTLSCEQNLNHDAMYWYRQDPGQGLRLIYYSQIVNDFQKGDIAEGYSVSREKKESFPLTVTSAQKNPTAFYLCASSILQGPLFYGYTFGSGTRLTVV.

This sequence joins TRBV9 and TRBJ2-1; 8 nucleotides align to TRBD1. The CDR3 is made up of 14 amino acids. Trimming cost V 4 bases and J 6 bases; bases outside gene matches: 6. The germline V gene has CDR1 SGDLS and CDR2 YYNGEE. CDR3 DNA: TGTGCCAGCAGCAACGGACAGGGACGCAATGAGCAGTTCTTC. As protein: CASSNGQGRNEQFF.

The chain employs TRBV4-2 and TRBJ2-7; D is possibly TRBD2 (6 bases). Trimming shortened V by 0 bases and J by 5 bases, and 14 bases separated the two germline ends. The CDR3 extends over 15 amino acids. Germline V gives CDR1 LGHNA, CDR2 YNFKEQ. The CDR3 nucleotides read TGTGCCAGCAGCCAAGAGATCGGGGGTTGGAACGAGCAGTACTTC. This translates into CASSQEIGGWNEQYF.

The V call is TRBV7-2, the J call TRBJ1-1, with D uncertain. The CDR3 totals 15 residues. CDR1 and CDR2 (germline): SGHTA, FQGNSA. V shed 0 bases and J shed 0 bases, with 8 bases lying between them. The CDR3 DNA reads TGTGCCAGCAGCTTAGCTGGAGTGGTGAACACTGAAGCTTTCTTT. It codes for CASSLAGVVNTEAFF.

As DNA, the CDR3 is TGTGCCAGCAGCTTAGACACGCTCCCCCTCCACTTT. Amino acid sequence: CASSLDTLPLHF. The gene calls are TRBV7-2 and TRBJ1-6; no clear D. The germline V gene has CDR1 SGHTA and CDR2 FQGNSA. V gave up 1 base and J gave up 13 bases, with 8 bases separating them. The CDR3 length is 12 residues.

The chain links TRBV11-1 to TRBJ2-2; TRBD2 might be the D (5 bases). The CDR3 is made up of 15 amino acids. Trimming removed 0 bases at V and 7 bases at J, with 12 bases between. Germline CDR1 reads SGHAT; CDR2 reads FQDESV (reference sequence). CDR3: CASSLARGPHGELFF. CDR3 DNA: TGTGCCAGCAGCTTAGCGCGAGGGCCCCACGGGGAGCTGTTTTTT. Based on the CDR3 plus reference TRBV11-1 and TRBJ2-2, the full variable domain is EAEVAQSPRYKITEKSQAVAFWCDPISGHATLYWYRQILGQGPELLVQFQDESVVDDSQLPKDRFSAERLKGVDSTLKIQPAELGDSAMYLCASSLARGPHGELFFGEGSRLTVL.

V gene TRBV27 combines with J gene TRBJ1-3; tentative D call: TRBD1 (6 bases). Trimming took off 7 bases at V and 4 bases at J, with 14 bases between the two ends. The CDR3 extends over 14 amino acids. Germline V gives CDR1 MNHEY, CDR2 SMNVEV (reference sequence). The CDR3 nucleotides are TGTGCCAGCATAGAGGGGGAGGGAGGAAACACCATATATTTT. Its translation is CASIEGEGGNTIYF.

The sample holds one count of this clone. The J gene is TRBJ2-1, the V gene TRBV5-1; tentative D call: TRBD2 (5 bases). Germline CDR1 reads SGHRS; CDR2 reads YFSETQ. The V end lost 2 bases, the J end lost 5 bases, and 17 bases lay between the germline ends. This CDR3 spans 16 amino acids. The CDR3 spells CASSFRTGLVDNEQFF. CDR3 bases: TGCGCCAGCAGCTTTCGTACCGGACTGGTAGACAATGAGCAGTTCTTC.